This T cell receptor beta chain was recorded in a study of T cells in Graves' hyperthyroidism and ophthalmopathy. Together with thyroid ultrasound, orbital computed tomography, serum thyroxine and TRAb, clinical symptoms were used for diagnoses. It was RNA transcripts that yielded the amplified TCR beta CDR3 regions. The HTBI set primed first-round TCR CDR3 RT-PCR. MiXCR was run by TCRdb on the multiplex PCR reads, yielding one entry per CDR3 protein. Of about 400,000 distinct CDR3 sequences detected, 15% appear once; the ten largest clones hold roughly 33%. The V end was cut by 4 bases, the J end by 5 bases, with 18 bases between. Germline CDR1 reads SGHRS; CDR2 reads YFSETQ. There are 15 residues in the CDR3.

The chain employs TRBV5-1 and TRBJ2-5, with D perhaps given as TRBD1 or TRBD2 (6 bases each). This TCR was sampled from a young woman with Graves' hyperthyroidism. The source material was blood. In DNA, the CDR3 is TGCGCCAGCAGCGGACTACAGGGAGTTGGCGAGACCCAGTACTTC. Protein sequence: CASSGLQGVGETQYF.